The 10 T cell receptor beta chains below were found in one sample sequenced in a study of blood T cell repertoires in COVID-19. TCRdb keeps only in-frame clones here, not all; method: immunoSEQ multiplex PCR. Here the sample spans 540,000 or so clones, roughly 89% being singletons. The sequenced sample was peripheral blood. Receptors were obtained from a woman aged 50 to 65 with COVID-19, enrolled during active disease.

Regarding this clone: The identical CDR3 is also encoded by other nucleotide sequences in the sample. V is TRBV3-1 (or the pseudogene TRBV3-2) and J is TRBJ1-2; no firm D call. V lost 1 base to trimming and J lost 8 bases, with 8 bases between them. The CDR3 consists of 12 residues. From germline, CDR1 is LGHDT and CDR2 YNNKEL (reference sequence). CDR3 loop: CASSQGSGGYTF. The CDR3 nucleotides are TGTGCCAGCAGCCAAGGTTCGGGAGGCTACACCTTC.

The V gene is TRBV7-9, the J gene TRBJ1-2; tentatively, D is TRBD1 (5 bases). This CDR3 has 14 amino acids. From germline, CDR1 is SEHNR and CDR2 FQNEAQ (reference sequence). V was trimmed by 7 bases and J by 6 bases, leaving 18 bases between them. The CDR3, as DNA: TGTGCCAGCACCTCACAGGAGCGCACCCATGGCTACACCTTC. It codes for CASTSQERTHGYTF.

V usage is TRBV15 and J usage is TRBJ1-4; D not resolved. V lost 4 bases, J lost 0 bases, and 9 bases lay in between. This CDR3 has 15 residues. Germline V lookup: CDR1 LNHNV, CDR2 YYDKDF (reference sequence). The CDR3, as DNA: TGTGCCACCAGCATAGCCTCTGCAACTAATGAAAAACTGTTTTTT. It encodes CATSIASATNEKLFF.

This chain's CDR3 is CASSPVGSGGRTEAFF. The CDR3 DNA sequence: TGCGCCAGCAGCCCGGTGGGGTCAGGGGGCCGCACTGAAGCTTTCTTT. The chain joins TRBV4-1 to TRBJ1-1; 8 bases line up with TRBD1. Germline V gene data show CDR1 as MGHRA and CDR2 as YSYEKL. V gave up 4 bases and J gave up 4 bases; unmatched junction bases: 11. This CDR3 has 16 residues.

The genes are TRBV30 and TRBJ1-5, with D unresolved. Trimming shortened V by 1 base and J by 5 bases, and 12 bases separated the two germline ends. Germline-derived CDR1 and CDR2 are GTSNPN and SVGIG (reference sequence). This CDR3 has 14 residues. This CDR3 reads CAWSASLRDQPQHF. CDR3 nucleotide sequence: TGTGCCTGGAGTGCGTCACTGAGGGATCAGCCCCAGCATTTT.

This chain joins TRBV29-1 and TRBJ2-3, with TRBD1 identical over 10 bases. The germline V gene has CDR1 SQVTM and CDR2 ANQGSEA. The V and J ends lost 8 bases and 5 bases, in that order; junction bases with no gene match: 4. CDR3 length: 12 residues. The CDR3 region is CSSGQGEDTQYF. In DNA form, the CDR3 reads TGCAGCTCCGGACAGGGGGAAGATACGCAGTATTTT.

The rearrangement links TRBV2 to TRBJ2-1; D is undetermined. This CDR3 region has 11 residues. CDR1 is SNHLY and CDR2 is FYNNEI in the germline V gene. Trimming cost V 7 bases and J 7 bases, with 8 bases left between them. The CDR3: CASTVWNEQFF. The CDR3 region has the DNA TGTGCCAGCACGGTATGGAATGAGCAGTTCTTC.

This clone showed up just once. The J gene is TRBJ2-4, the V gene TRBV7-9; D not certain. The CDR3 is made up of 14 amino acids. Trimming pared 4 bases from V and 10 bases from J, leaving 17 bases between. CDR1 is SEHNR and CDR2 is FQNEAQ in the germline V gene (reference sequence). CDR3 in DNA: TGTGCCAGCAGCTCCTCCGGGTCGTCGGCGATTCAGTACTTC. Protein sequence: CASSSSGSSAIQYF.

V usage is TRBV5-1 and J usage is TRBJ1-1; TRBD1 matches at 7 bases. After removal of 4 bases from V and 2 bases from J, the junction contained 8 bases not matched to a gene. The germline V gene has CDR1 SGHRS and CDR2 YFSETQ. CDR3 length: 15 amino acids. CDR3 DNA sequence: TGCGCCAGCAGCAATCGACAGGGACGCAACACTGAAGCTTTCTTT. Translating it yields CASSNRQGRNTEAFF.

The chain uses TRBV2 and TRBJ1-2; TRBD1 matches at 7 bases. The CDR3 is made up of 15 amino acids. Germline V CDR1 and CDR2: SNHLY, FYNNEI. V was clipped by 7 bases and J by 8 bases; unmatched bases: 16. Here the CDR3 DNA reads TGTGCCAGCATTAGTACAGGGGCGCTTCGTGGAGGCTACACCTTC. This codes for CASISTGALRGGYTF.